The clone carrying this T cell receptor beta chain was recorded once. Antigen: not known. The same CDR3 can be traced to other DNA sequences in this sample. The record originates from a study of OX40 agonist ivuxolimab in advanced cancers. Study-wide context: Anti-PD-1, anti-PD-L1 or anti-CTLA-4 therapy given earlier was allowed, and approximately 43% had some.

Patients were ineligible given autoimmune disease history or systemic immunosuppression. Sequencing was performed with immunoSEQ multiplex PCR; in TCRdb, only in-frame clones are kept and a portion is missing. The table has about 69,000 clones, around four fifths seen once. Trimming cost V 1 base and J 1 base, with 7 bases left between them. The CDR3 covers 14 residues. Germline loops: CDR1 KGHSH, CDR2 LQKENI. Whole-study findings and limits: On average, a greater number of expanded clones characterised CD8+ T cells relative to CD4+.

The chain couples TRBV18 to TRBJ1-2; D ambiguous. The TCR originated in an adult with an advanced solid tumor such as melanoma, head and neck, liver or kidney cancer. The sample in question was CD4+ or CD8+ T cells sorted from blood, obtained in a trial of the OX40 agonist ivuxolimab. The CDR3 spells CASSPREFNYGYTF. In DNA, the CDR3 is TGTGCCAGCTCACCACGGGAGTTTAACTATGGCTACACCTTC. Full variable domain (outside the CDR3, taken from reference TRBV18 and TRBJ1-2): NAGVMQNPRHLVRRRGQEARLRCSPMKGHSHVYWYRQLPEEGLKFMVYLQKENIIDESGMPKERFSAEFPKEGPSILRIQQVVRGDSAAYFCASSPREFNYGYTFGSGTRLTVV.